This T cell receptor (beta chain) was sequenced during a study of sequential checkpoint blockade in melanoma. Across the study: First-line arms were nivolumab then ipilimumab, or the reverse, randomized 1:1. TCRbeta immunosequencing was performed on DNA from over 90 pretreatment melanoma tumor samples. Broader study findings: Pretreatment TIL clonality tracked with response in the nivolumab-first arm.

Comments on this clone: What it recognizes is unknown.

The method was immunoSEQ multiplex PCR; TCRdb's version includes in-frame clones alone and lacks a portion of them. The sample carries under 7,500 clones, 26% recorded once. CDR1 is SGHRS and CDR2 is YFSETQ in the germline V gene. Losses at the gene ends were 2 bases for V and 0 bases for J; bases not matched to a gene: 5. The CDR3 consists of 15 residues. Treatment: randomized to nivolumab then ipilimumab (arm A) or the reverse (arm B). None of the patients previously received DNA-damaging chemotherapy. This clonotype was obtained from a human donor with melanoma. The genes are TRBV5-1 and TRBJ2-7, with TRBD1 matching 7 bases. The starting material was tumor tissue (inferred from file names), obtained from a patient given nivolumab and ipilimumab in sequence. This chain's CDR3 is CASSLGTVNSYEQYF. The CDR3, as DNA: TGCGCCAGCAGCTTAGGGACAGTAAACTCCTACGAGCAGTACTTC.